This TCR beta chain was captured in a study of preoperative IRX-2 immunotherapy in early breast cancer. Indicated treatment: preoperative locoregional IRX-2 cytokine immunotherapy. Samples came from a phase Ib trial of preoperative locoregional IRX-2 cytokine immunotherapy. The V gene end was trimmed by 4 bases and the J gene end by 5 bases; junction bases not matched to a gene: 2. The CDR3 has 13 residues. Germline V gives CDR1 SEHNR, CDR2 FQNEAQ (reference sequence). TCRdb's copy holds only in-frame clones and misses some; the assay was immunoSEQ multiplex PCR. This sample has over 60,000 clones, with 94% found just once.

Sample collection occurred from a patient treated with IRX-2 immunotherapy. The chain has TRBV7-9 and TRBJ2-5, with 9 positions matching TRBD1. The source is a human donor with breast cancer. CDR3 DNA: TGTGCCAGCAGCTACAGGGGGCGGGAGACCCAGTACTTC. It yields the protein CASSYRGRETQYF.